These T cell receptor beta chains were read from a single sample in a study of Graves' ophthalmopathy and Graves' hyperthyroidism. TCRdb re-analysed the multiplex PCR reads in MiXCR, keeping a single row per CDR3 protein. The sample includes about 390,000 distinct CDR3 sequences, about a sixth of them seen just once. The specimen sequenced was peripheral blood. The source of these receptors is an adult woman with stable Graves' hyperthyroidism. Both conserved end residues are part of each CDR3. Fields, in order: V gene, clone size, J gene, D gene, CDR3 DNA, CDR3 protein. The D gene is left open where the match is weak. Part of the rows lack a size; the others show once, few, many or a class for expanded clones.

TRBV7-3,.,TRBJ2-7,TRBD2,TGTGCCAGCAGCTTAACCAGGCACCCCGTGACTAGCGGGCAAGCCTACGAGCAGTACTTC,CASSLTRHPVTSGQAYEQYF
TRBV6-1,.,TRBJ1-2,.,TGTGCCAGCAGCGCAGGGCGGCAGGGATACTATGGCTACACCTTC,CASSAGRQGYYGYTF
TRBV10-3,.,TRBJ2-2,.,TGTGCCATCAGTGTATCCAGCACCGGGGAGCTGTTTTTT,CAISVSSTGELFF
TRBV6-1,.,TRBJ1-1,.,TGTGCCAGCAGGGCGATTGGAGCGAACACTGAAGCTTTCTTT,CASRAIGANTEAFF
TRBV6-1,many,TRBJ2-7,TRBD1,TGTGCCAGCCGGAGGGGTACAGGGGGCTACGAGCAGTACTTC,CASRRGTGGYEQYF
TRBV14,many,TRBJ1-2,.,TGTGCCAGCAGCCAAGCGAGACTTAGAGGCTACACCTTC,CASSQARLRGYTF
TRBV25-1,few,TRBJ1-3,TRBD1,TGTGCCAGCAGCTACGGACAGGGTTCATCTGGAAACACCATATATTTT,CASSYGQGSSGNTIYF
TRBV4-1,.,TRBJ2-5,.,TGCGCCAGCAGCCAAGCCCCCCAAGAGACCCAGTACTTC,CASSQAPQETQYF
TRBV7-9,.,TRBJ2-5,.,TGTGCCAGCAGCTTACCCCGAGCCCATCGGGAGACCCAGTACTTC,CASSLPRAHRETQYF
TRBV4-1,few,TRBJ1-5,.,TGCGCCAGCAGCCAAGAGTTTAGGGTCCAGCCCCAGCATTTT,CASSQEFRVQPQHF
TRBV4-1,.,TRBJ2-2,TRBD2,TGCGCCAGCAGCCAAGGGACTAGCGGGACCGGGGAGCTGTTTTTT,CASSQGTSGTGELFF
TRBV6-5,.,TRBJ1-6,.,TGTGCCAGCAGTTTTATGGGAACGGCCTCTTCACCCCTCCACTTT,CASSFMGTASSPLHF
TRBV4-1,many,TRBJ2-4,.,TGCGCCAGCAGCCAATTAGGACTAGCCAAAAACATTCAGTACTTC,CASSQLGLAKNIQYF
TRBV30,many,TRBJ1-1,.,TGTGCCTGGAGTCCCTATCAGGGCTTTGTCACTGAAGCTTTCTTT,CAWSPYQGFVTEAFF
TRBV12-5,many,TRBJ1-6,.,TGTGCTAGTGGTTTGGTGTGGTCCGCTCTGGACAGCTCCTATAATTCACCCCTCCACTTT,CASGLVWSALDSSYNSPLHF